A single sample is the source of the 22 T cell receptor beta chains below, sequenced in a study of human T cells and chemical hapten exposure. TCRdb processed the 5' RACE reads anew with MiXCR; each CDR3 protein has one entry. The sample carries approximately 110,000 distinct CDR3 sequences, approximately 20% recorded once. From whole blood left unfractionated, total RNA was extracted. The receptors stem from a human donor in good health.

Only a few counts were recorded for this clonotype. This chain uses TRBV29-1 with TRBJ1-2; D is unresolved. V lost 4 bases, J lost 2 bases, and 17 bases lay in between. CDR1 and CDR2 from the germline V gene are SQVTM and ANQGSEA. CDR3 length: 15 residues. The CDR3 loop reads CSVAPRAGINYGYTF. In DNA, the CDR3 is TGCAGCGTTGCCCCCCGCGCGGGGATCAACTATGGCTACACCTTC.

This clonotype turned up a few times. The chain uses TRBV28 and TRBJ1-5; 8 bases fit TRBD1. Germline V lookup: CDR1 MDHEN, CDR2 SYDVKM. The CDR3 has 16 residues. The junction had 13 bases not matched to a gene; V was cut back by 6 bases and J by 6 bases. This chain's CDR3 is CASSTPAGTGFQPQHF. The CDR3 DNA is TGTGCCAGCAGCACCCCAGCGGGGACAGGATTTCAGCCCCAGCATTTT.

V usage is TRBV4-2 and J usage is TRBJ1-3; D not resolved. Germline V gene data show CDR1 as LGHNA and CDR2 as YNFKEQ. This CDR3 region has 16 residues. V lost 1 base to trimming and J lost 2 bases, with 12 bases between them. The CDR3 protein is CASSQAGASAGNTIYF. In DNA, the CDR3 is TGTGCCAGCAGCCAAGCTGGAGCGTCAGCTGGAAACACCATATATTTT.

This clonotype was recorded a few times. This chain links TRBV29-1 with TRBJ2-1, with D possibly matching TRBD2 (5 bases). The CDR3 consists of 13 residues. CDR1 is SQVTM, CDR2 ANQGSEA, per germline. Trimming removed 6 bases from V and 5 bases from J, with 14 bases in between. The CDR3 spells CSVSVVRDNEQFF. As DNA, the CDR3 is TGCAGCGTGAGCGTTGTGCGGGACAATGAGCAGTTCTTC.

The chain couples TRBV20-1 to TRBJ2-2; no clear D gene. Trimming pared 4 bases from V and 0 bases from J, leaving 12 bases between. Germline V CDR1 and CDR2: DFQATT, SNEGSKA (reference sequence). The CDR3 has 15 amino acids. CDR3 coding DNA: TGCAGTGCTAAATCCACTCGAACGAACACCGGGGAGCTGTTTTTT. It codes for CSAKSTRTNTGELFF.

This clonotype was detected only a few times. The CDR3 DNA follows: TGTGCCGTAGCCGGGGCCACAGGGACTGAAGCTTTCTTT. Amino acids: CAVAGATGTEAFF. The rearrangement joins TRBV10-3 to TRBJ1-1; TRBD1 might be the D (6 bases). The ends were cut back, 11 bases at V and 5 bases at J, with 18 bases in the middle. The CDR3 is 13 residues long. Germline loops: CDR1 ENHRY, CDR2 SYGVKD.

The V gene is TRBV28, the J gene TRBJ1-2; D gene ambiguous. This CDR3 spans 11 amino acids. Germline V gene sequence: CDR1 MDHEN, CDR2 SYDVKM. V lost 6 bases and J 7 bases, leaving 9 bases between the germline ends. The DNA for the CDR3 is TGTGCCAGCAGGGCTACAGCTGGCTACACCTTC. This translates into CASRATAGYTF.

The CDR3, as DNA: TGTGCCAGCAGCCCCCTCTCGACAGGGCATGGCTACACCTTC. The encoded protein is CASSPLSTGHGYTF. V and J are TRBV7-9 and TRBJ1-2, with 7 bases fitting TRBD1. The germline gives CDR1 SEHNR, CDR2 FQNEAQ (reference sequence). This CDR3 region has 14 residues. V lost 5 bases, J lost 6 bases, and 9 bases stayed unmatched.

This clonotype was detected a few times. The rearrangement joins TRBV29-1 to TRBJ2-7; 10 nucleotides line up with TRBD2. J gave up 3 bases and V 6 bases, and 11 bases lay outside the gene matches. Germline loops: CDR1 SQVTM, CDR2 ANQGSEA. This CDR3 comprises 15 residues. DNA of the CDR3: TGCAGCGTCTCCAACCCGGGACTAGCGAACTACGAGCAGTACTTC. Protein sequence: CSVSNPGLANYEQYF.

The chain combines TRBV5-4 with TRBJ2-3; 14 nucleotides agree with TRBD2. From germline, CDR1 is SGHNT and CDR2 YYREEE (reference sequence). CDR3 length equals 16 residues. With V trimmed by 0 bases and J by 4 bases, 1 base remained unmatched. The CDR3 DNA sequence: TGTGCCAGCAGCTTGGGACTAGCGGGAGGGGCAGATACGCAGTATTTT. Its translation: CASSLGLAGGADTQYF.

The rearrangement links TRBV7-2 to TRBJ2-3; the match to TRBD2 covers 10 bases. CDR1 and CDR2 (germline): SGHTA, FQGNSA. The CDR3 totals 16 residues. The ends lost 5 bases at V and 3 bases at J; junction bases unmatched: 8. The CDR3, as DNA: TGTGCCAGCAGCACACAAGCGGGAGGGCCGACAGATACGCAGTATTTT. Encoded protein: CASSTQAGGPTDTQYF. Full variable domain (missing parts from reference TRBV7-2 and TRBJ2-3): GAGVSQSPSNKVTEKGKDVELRCDPISGHTALYWYRQSLGQGLEFLIYFQGNSAPDKSGLPSDRFSAERTGGSVSTLTIQRTQQEDSAVYLCASSTQAGGPTDTQYFGPGTRLTVL.

The chain carries TRBV6-6 and TRBJ2-5; TRBD1 might be the D (5 bases). Germline loops: CDR1 MNHNY, CDR2 SVGAGI (reference sequence). CDR3 length equals 16 residues. The ends were cut back, 1 base at V and 2 bases at J, with 14 bases in the middle. The CDR3 loop is CASSYLDIPEQETQYF. The CDR3 DNA reads TGTGCCAGCAGTTACTTGGACATCCCTGAACAAGAGACCCAGTACTTC.

The J gene is TRBJ2-2, the V gene TRBV25-1, with TRBD2 matching over 8 bases. The CDR3 consists of 15 residues. The junction had 14 bases not matched to a gene; V was cut back by 5 bases and J by 12 bases. The germline V gene encodes CDR1 MGHDK and CDR2 SYGVNS. The CDR3 DNA reads TGTGCCAGCAGTCTTAGCGGGACTGGGCGCTTCCAGCTGTTTTTT. This codes for CASSLSGTGRFQLFF.

This clonotype was counted once. The chain has TRBV20-1 and TRBJ1-1; 7 bases are a match to TRBD1. V was clipped by 6 bases and J by 6 bases; unmatched bases: 13. Germline CDR1 and CDR2: DFQATT and SNEGSKA (reference sequence). The CDR3 is made up of 14 amino acids. Written as DNA, the CDR3 is TGCAGTGCCGGGAACAGGGGCTCGGGGCCTGAAGCTTTCTTT. Its protein is CSAGNRGSGPEAFF.

This clonotype was seen at least ten times. The chain combines TRBV28 with TRBJ2-7, with 9 nucleotides matching TRBD1. V gave up 4 bases and J gave up 7 bases; unmatched junction bases: 11. Germline-derived CDR1 and CDR2 are MDHEN and SYDVKM. The CDR3 extends over 15 amino acids. The CDR3 DNA follows: TGTGCCAGCAGTTCCCCCGGGACAGGGAATCGGGAGCAGTACTTC. This gives the protein CASSSPGTGNREQYF.

The chain uses TRBV10-3 and TRBJ1-2, with D possibly TRBD1 on 5 matching bases. CDR3 size: 18 residues. With 4 bases removed from V and 6 bases from J, the gap between germline ends came to 27 bases. The germline V gene encodes CDR1 ENHRY and CDR2 SYGVKD. The CDR3 bases are TGTGCCATCAGTGGCGCATACTCCCGGTTGGGGATCAGGGATGGCTACACCTTC. Protein product: CAISGAYSRLGIRDGYTF.

The chain carries TRBV19 and TRBJ1-1, with D possibly TRBD1 on 6 matching bases. There are 14 residues in the CDR3. Deletions cut 8 bases from V and 4 bases from J, with 17 bases between. The germline CDR1 and CDR2 sequences are LNHDA and SQIVND (reference sequence). The CDR3 nucleotides read TGTGCCAGTGGACGAGGGCCAGGGGCCACTGAAGCTTTCTTT. It codes for CASGRGPGATEAFF.

This chain links TRBV7-8 with TRBJ1-6; tentatively, D is TRBD1 (6 bases). CDR1 is SGHVS and CDR2 is FQNEAQ in the germline V gene. The CDR3 spans 14 residues. Trimming pared 1 base from V and 10 bases from J, leaving 11 bases between. This CDR3 is CASSLEMDSSPLHF. CDR3 sequence (DNA): TGTGCCAGCAGCTTAGAGATGGACAGCTCACCCCTCCACTTT.

The chain is built from TRBV10-1 and TRBJ2-2; 9 positions agree with TRBD1. CDR3 length: 15 residues. The germline V gene encodes CDR1 WNHNN and CDR2 SYGVQD (reference sequence). With 5 bases clipped from V and 6 bases from J, the junction kept 7 bases outside the gene matches. CDR3 coding DNA: TGCGCCAGCAGTACAGGGGGCGGAGGGTCCGGGGAGCTGTTTTTT. Translation gives CASSTGGGGSGELFF.

There are a few counts of this clonotype. This chain links TRBV5-1 with TRBJ2-7; TRBD1 is a possible D gene (6 bases). Per germline, CDR1 SGHRS and CDR2 YFSETQ. The V gene lost 3 bases and the J gene lost 7 bases, with 17 bases spanning the gap. There are 14 residues in the CDR3. CDR3 nucleotides: TGCGCCAGCAGCTCGGACAGTTTACGGGCGGAGCAGTACTTC. Translated: CASSSDSLRAEQYF.

The V gene is TRBV5-6, the J gene TRBJ2-3; D remains unclear. This CDR3 region has 15 residues. CDR1 and CDR2 from the germline V gene are SGHDT and YYEEEE. The V end lost 1 base, the J end lost 4 bases, and 13 bases lay between the germline ends. The CDR3 nucleotides read TGTGCCAGCAGCTTGAAATTAGCCTCGGCAGATACGCAGTATTTT. Protein sequence: CASSLKLASADTQYF.

The gene calls are TRBV11-3 and TRBJ1-6, with a possible D match to TRBD1 (6 bases). There are 17 residues in the CDR3. The V end lost 5 bases, the J end lost 3 bases, and 17 bases lay between the germline ends. CDR1 SGHNT and CDR2 YENEEA come from the germline V gene. The CDR3 loop is CASSPHTQGFYNSPLHF. The CDR3 DNA reads TGTGCCAGCAGCCCCCACACCCAGGGGTTCTATAATTCACCCCTCCACTTT.